This TCR beta chain was observed in a study of Graves' ophthalmopathy and Graves' hyperthyroidism. V was cut by 7 bases and J by 6 bases, with 21 bases left in between. CDR3 size: 14 residues. Germline assignment: CDR1 SQVTM and CDR2 ANQGSEA. This clonotype was observed at least ten times. Beta-chain TCR CDR3 regions were amplified from RNA transcripts. First-round RT-PCR employed HTBI primers, with a second-round multiplex PCR after it. TCRdb analysed the multiplex PCR reads with MiXCR anew, one entry per CDR3 protein. Among 300,000 to 400,000 distinct CDR3 sequences, approximately 18% were seen once, and the ten largest hold 2.4%.

The clonotype was recovered from an adult woman with stable Graves' hyperthyroidism. Sequenced: peripheral blood. This chain joins TRBV29-1 and TRBJ1-2; D gene uncertain. In nucleotides, the CDR3 is TGCAGCGGGGATGATACGACTGTCGGAAATGGCTACACCTTC. This gives the protein CSGDDTTVGNGYTF.